This is a list of T cell receptor beta chains from one sample in a study of technical replicates of blood from several donors. The repertoire was sequenced with immunoSEQ multiplex PCR; TCRdb's copy has only in-frame clones and lacks some. Of around 80,000 clones in the sample, over 95% were seen once. Sequencing input: T cells isolated from PBMCs. The receptor set was obtained from a human donor in good health. Both conserved end residues are part of each CDR3. The D gene is left open where the match is weak. Some rows mark clone size as missing; the rest say once, few, many or name a class of expanded clone.

-	TRBJ2-3	-	TRBV30	TGTGCCTGGAGTGGACAGGTTAGCACAGATACGCAGTATTTT	CAWSGQVSTDTQYF
-	TRBJ2-3	-	TRBV29-1	TGCAGCGTTGAGCGGCCCGGGACAGATACGCAGTATTTT	CSVERPGTDTQYF
-	TRBJ1-5	-	TRBV2	TGTGCCAGCAGTGGGCAGGGAGGAGTTAGCAATCAGCCCCAGCATTTT	CASSGQGGVSNQPQHF
-	TRBJ1-5	-	TRBV6-6	TGTGCCAGCAGTGCCCTGAAGGGAGGCAATCAGCCCCAGCATTTT	CASSALKGGNQPQHF
-	TRBJ2-1	-	TRBV7-8	TGTGCCAGCAGCTTATTAGCGGTCTACAATGAGCAGTTCTTC	CASSLLAVYNEQFF
-	TRBJ2-1	TRBD1	TRBV10-3	TGTGCCATCAGTGAGTCCAATACAGGACAGGCCTACAATGAGCAGTTCTTC	CAISESNTGQAYNEQFF
-	TRBJ1-1	TRBD1	TRBV28	TGTGCCAGCAGATTCGACAGGGGGACTGAAGCTTTCTTT	CASRFDRGTEAFF
-	TRBJ2-7	-	TRBV30	TGTGCCTGGAGTCCTCTGGGGAGGCAGTACTTC	CAWSPLGRQYF
-	TRBJ1-4	TRBD1	TRBV14	TGTGCCAGCAGCCCTCGGACAGGGACTAATGAAAAACTGTTTTTT	CASSPRTGTNEKLFF
-	TRBJ2-4	-	TRBV12-2	TGTGCAAGTCGCTTAGGAGGGGGACAGGTCTATATTCAGTACTTC	CASRLGGGQVYIQYF
-	TRBJ2-1	-	TRBV25-1	TGTGCCAGCAGTGTTGCTACTAGCCGGGACGAGCAGTTCTTC	CASSVATSRDEQFF
-	TRBJ1-1	TRBD1	TRBV11-3	TGTGCCAGCAGCTTAACAGGGGGCGCGGGGAACACTGAAGCTTTCTTT	CASSLTGGAGNTEAFF
-	TRBJ2-2	-	TRBV5-1	TGCGCCAGCAGCGCGGGGGCCGCGAACACCGGGGAGCTGTTTTTT	CASSAGAANTGELFF
-	TRBJ2-3	-	TRBV21-1	TGTGCCAGCAGCAAAGATGTAAGAGTTCCCACAGATACGCAGTATTTT	CASSKDVRVPTDTQYF
-	TRBJ2-1	TRBD2	TRBV10-3	TGTGCCATCACCAAAAGCGGGAGGTTCGACAATGAGCAGTTCTTC	CAITKSGRFDNEQFF
-	TRBJ2-7	-	TRBV11-2	TGTGCCAGCAGCTTATGGATAGCGAACGAGCAGTACTTC	CASSLWIANEQYF
-	TRBJ2-6	-	TRBV2	TGTGCCAGCAACGGGTTCTCTGGGGCCAACGTCCTGACTTTC	CASNGFSGANVLTF
once	TRBJ2-3	-	TRBV29-1	TGCAGCGTTGAAGCCAAAGGGGTGGATACGCAGTATTTT	CSVEAKGVDTQYF
-	TRBJ2-2	TRBD2	TRBV7-3	TGTGCCAGCAGCTTAAATCTAGCGGGAGCTGGGGAGCTGTTTTTT	CASSLNLAGAGELFF
-	TRBJ2-3	-	TRBV4-1	TGCGCCAGCAGCCCTACCGGGAACACAGATACGCAGTATTTT	CASSPTGNTDTQYF
-	TRBJ1-1	-	TRBV19	TGTGCCAGTAGTTTTGGGCCGGCGAACACTGAAGCTTTCTTT	CASSFGPANTEAFF
-	TRBJ2-7	-	TRBV28	TGTGCCAGCAGTATTAACAGGGGAGGAGAGCAGTACTTC	CASSINRGGEQYF
-	TRBJ2-1	-	TRBV4-1	TGCGCCAGCAGCCAAGATATGGGACAATATGGCAATGAGCAGTTCTTC	CASSQDMGQYGNEQFF
once	TRBJ1-4	-	TRBV2	TGTGCCAGCAGTCCCCTGTCGGGGGGGGAAAAACTGTTTTTT	CASSPLSGGEKLFF
-	TRBJ2-7	-	TRBV13	TGTGCCAGCAGCTCGCGGGGGACAGGATTCTACGAGCAGTACTTC	CASSSRGTGFYEQYF
once	TRBJ1-2	-	TRBV9	TGTGCCAGCAGCCACGAGAGCACAGGCTATAGCTATGGCTACACCTTC	CASSHESTGYSYGYTF
-	TRBJ2-3	-	TRBV4-2	TGTGCCAGCAGCCAAGTCACTAGTGGGAGTCTCACAGATACGCAGTATTTT	CASSQVTSGSLTDTQYF
-	TRBJ2-1	-	TRBV28	TGTGCCAGCAGTTTTCGGGAGTTCAATGAGCAGTTCTTC	CASSFREFNEQFF
-	TRBJ2-3	TRBD1	TRBV11-3	TGTGCCAGCAGCCCTTTTTGGACAGGGAGCACAGATACGCAGTATTTT	CASSPFWTGSTDTQYF
-	TRBJ2-7	TRBD2	TRBV11-3	TGTGCCAGCAGCTTAGGGCCCAGCGGGACCTACGAGCAGTACTTC	CASSLGPSGTYEQYF
-	TRBJ1-5	TRBD1	TRBV7-2	TGTGCCAGCAGCCCCGGGACAGTTAGCAATCAGCCCCAGCATTTT	CASSPGTVSNQPQHF
-	TRBJ1-2	-	TRBV21-1	TGTGCCAGCAGCAAATTTGCATGGGAGTACGATGGCTACACCTTC	CASSKFAWEYDGYTF
-	TRBJ1-5	TRBD1	TRBV6-1	TGTGCCAGCAGTGAAGCTTATCGGACAGGGCAGGATCAGCCCCAGCATTTT	CASSEAYRTGQDQPQHF
-	TRBJ2-5	-	TRBV9	TGTGCCAGCGCCCGGGGGTTAAAAGAGACCCAGTACTTC	CASARGLKETQYF
-	TRBJ2-7	-	TRBV4-3	TGCGCCAGCAGCCAAGATTGGGCGGGCTCTAACTCCTACGAGCAGTACTTC	CASSQDWAGSNSYEQYF
once	TRBJ2-3	TRBD2	TRBV11-2	TGTGCCAGCAGCTTCCGACTAAGCGGGGTCACAGATACGCAGTATTTT	CASSFRLSGVTDTQYF
-	TRBJ1-1	-	TRBV20-1	TGCAGTGCTAGAGATATGGCAGAAGCTTTCTTT	CSARDMAEAFF
-	TRBJ2-5	TRBD1	TRBV6-1	TGTGCCAGCAGGTCAGGGGGAGAGACCCAGTACTTC	CASRSGGETQYF
-	TRBJ1-2	TRBD1	TRBV28	TGTGCCAGCAGTTTCGACAGGGGCTACTATGGCTACACCTTC	CASSFDRGYYGYTF
once	TRBJ1-3	TRBD1	TRBV12-5	TGTGCTAGTGGTTTAGGGACAGACTTCTCTGGAAACACCATATATTTT	CASGLGTDFSGNTIYF
-	TRBJ2-3	-	TRBV9	TGTGCCAGCAGCTCAGGACTTACAGATACGCAGTATTTT	CASSSGLTDTQYF